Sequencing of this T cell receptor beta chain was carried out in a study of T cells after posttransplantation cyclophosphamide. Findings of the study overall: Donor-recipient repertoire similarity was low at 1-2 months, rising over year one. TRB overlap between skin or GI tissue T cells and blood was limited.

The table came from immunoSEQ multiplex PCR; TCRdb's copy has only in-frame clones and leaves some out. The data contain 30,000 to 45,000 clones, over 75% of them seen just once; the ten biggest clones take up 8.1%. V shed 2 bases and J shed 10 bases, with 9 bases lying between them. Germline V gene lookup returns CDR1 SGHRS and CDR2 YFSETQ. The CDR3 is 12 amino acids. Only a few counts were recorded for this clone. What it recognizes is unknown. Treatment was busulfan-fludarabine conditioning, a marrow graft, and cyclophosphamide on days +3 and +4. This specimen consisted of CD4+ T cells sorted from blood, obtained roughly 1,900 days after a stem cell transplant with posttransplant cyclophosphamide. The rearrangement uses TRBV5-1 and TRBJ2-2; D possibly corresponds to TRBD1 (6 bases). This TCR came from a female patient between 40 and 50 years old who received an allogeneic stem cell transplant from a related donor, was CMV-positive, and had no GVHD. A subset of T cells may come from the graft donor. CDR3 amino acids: CASSFRDKELFF. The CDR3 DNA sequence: TGCGCCAGCAGCTTCCGGGACAAGGAGCTGTTTTTT.